The 13 T cell receptor beta chains listed next were all sequenced from one sample in a study of identical twins' blood T cells. TCRdb analysed the 5' RACE reads with MiXCR anew, one entry per CDR3 protein. This sample has around 380,000 distinct CDR3 sequences; roughly 31% occur once, and the top ten carry 6% to 7%. Sequences were obtained from PBMCs. These receptors were taken from a woman aged 18 to 55 in good health.

The chain joins TRBV19 to TRBJ2-2, with TRBD1 as a possible D gene (6 bases). The germline V gene encodes CDR1 LNHDA and CDR2 SQIVND (reference sequence). This CDR3 spans 14 amino acids. V shed 6 bases and J shed 7 bases, with 15 bases lying between them. The CDR3 DNA sequence: TGTGCCAGTAGCGGAACAGGGTACGGCGGGGAGCTGTTTTTT. The encoded protein is CASSGTGYGGELFF.

This clonotype was counted a few times. The rearrangement uses TRBV29-1 and TRBJ1-1; D is undetermined. The CDR3 extends over 14 amino acids. Germline loops: CDR1 SQVTM, CDR2 ANQGSEA. V shed 1 base and J shed 2 bases, with 11 bases lying between them. The CDR3 here is CSVEADGHNTEAFF. The CDR3 bases are TGCAGCGTTGAAGCGGACGGGCACAACACTGAAGCTTTCTTT.

The chain carries TRBV7-9 and TRBJ2-7; D ambiguous. Germline CDR1 SEHNR, CDR2 FQNEAQ (reference sequence). V was cut by 2 bases and J by 4 bases, with 21 bases left in between. The CDR3 extends over 17 amino acids. DNA of the CDR3: TGTGCCAGCAGCTTAAATGCCAGATCTGCCCCGGCTTACGAGCAGTACTTC. This translates into CASSLNARSAPAYEQYF.

There are a few counts of this clonotype. The V gene is TRBV20-1, the J gene TRBJ2-7, with D unresolved. Germline CDR1 and CDR2: DFQATT and SNEGSKA (reference sequence). The CDR3 is 11 amino acids. Trimming cost V 5 bases and J 0 bases, with 5 bases left between them. The CDR3 coding sequence is TGCAGTGCTCTCCGCTCCTACGAGCAGTACTTC. It is translated as CSALRSYEQYF.

The chain has TRBV14 and TRBJ2-1, with TRBD2 matching over 7 bases. There are 15 residues in the CDR3. V trimming: 4 bases; J trimming: 2 bases; junction bases outside the gene matches: 5. Germline V gene lookup returns CDR1 SGHDN and CDR2 FVKESK. CDR3 residues: CASSPPSGAYNEQFF. The CDR3 DNA is TGTGCCAGCAGCCCACCTAGCGGAGCCTACAATGAGCAGTTCTTC.

This clonotype was counted at least ten times. The gene calls are TRBV14 and TRBJ2-7; no reliable D call. V was cut by 0 bases and J by 5 bases, with 8 bases left in between. The CDR3 has 13 residues. Germline V CDR1 and CDR2: SGHDN, FVKESK. The CDR3 sequence is CASSQDRTHEQYF. In DNA form, the CDR3 reads TGTGCCAGCAGCCAAGACAGAACCCACGAGCAGTACTTC.

This chain connects TRBV12-3 or TRBV12-4 to TRBJ2-3; 8 positions agree with TRBD2. The CDR3 spans 14 residues. Trimming cost V 6 bases and J 4 bases; bases outside gene matches: 6. For the CDR3, the DNA is TGTGCCAGCAGCCCGAGGCGGGAGGCAGATACGCAGTATTTT. Protein: CASSPRREADTQYF.

The V gene is TRBV29-1, the J gene TRBJ2-5; possible D gene TRBD2, 5 bases. The germline gives CDR1 SQVTM, CDR2 ANQGSEA. V gave up 0 bases and J gave up 9 bases, with 11 bases separating them. The CDR3 length is 12 residues. The DNA for the CDR3 is TGCAGCGTTGAAGATCGGGGTTTGGCCCAGTACTTC. Its protein is CSVEDRGLAQYF.

This clonotype was detected a few times. V gene TRBV29-1 combines with J gene TRBJ2-7; tentative D call: TRBD1 (5 bases). The ends were cut back, 4 bases at V and 1 base at J, with 8 bases in the middle. Germline CDR1 reads SQVTM; CDR2 reads ANQGSEA. The CDR3 is made up of 12 amino acids. This CDR3 reads CSVGQGSYEQYF. Written as DNA, the CDR3 is TGCAGCGTTGGGCAGGGATCCTACGAGCAGTACTTC.

J is TRBJ2-1 and V is TRBV20-1; D possibly matches TRBD1 or TRBD2 (5 bases each). V dropped 3 bases and J dropped 5 bases, with 11 bases sitting between them. The germline CDR1 and CDR2 sequences are DFQATT and SNEGSKA (reference sequence). The CDR3 length is 13 residues. CDR3: CSAREDIHNEQFF. CDR3 coding DNA: TGCAGTGCTAGGGAGGACATACACAATGAGCAGTTCTTC.

This rearrangement joins TRBV5-4 to TRBJ2-5; 8 nucleotides align to TRBD1. V lost 2 bases to trimming and J lost 0 bases; unmatched junction nucleotides: 3. Germline CDR1 is SGHNT and CDR2 is YYREEE (reference sequence). There are 15 residues in the CDR3. The CDR3 region has the DNA TGTGCCAGCAGCTTATGGGACAGGCACCAAGAGACCCAGTACTTC. Translating gives CASSLWDRHQETQYF.

The V call is TRBV7-9, the J call TRBJ1-3; no clear D. V was clipped by 2 bases and J by 2 bases, with 10 bases between them. The V gene's germline CDR1 is SEHNR and CDR2 FQNEAQ (reference sequence). The CDR3 spans 15 residues. DNA of the CDR3: TGTGCCAGCAGCTTAACATCGACGCCTGGAAACACCATATATTTT. It codes for CASSLTSTPGNTIYF.

The CDR3 DNA sequence: TGTGCCAGCAGCAGGCCGTCAACCACCTATGGCTACACCTTC. Translation: CASSRPSTTYGYTF. The V and J genes are TRBV7-8 and TRBJ1-2; D remains ambiguous. CDR3 length: 14 residues. Trimming left V 5 bases short and J 4 bases short, with 14 bases between. Germline CDR1 and CDR2: SGHVS and FQNEAQ.